The 30 T cell receptor beta chains presented below share a single source sample, sequenced in a study of T cells after posttransplantation cyclophosphamide. Libraries were prepared by immunoSEQ multiplex PCR; TCRdb keeps only in-frame clonotypes and omits some of them. Recorded here are about 9,100 clones, none singletons. Cyclophosphamide on days +3 and +4 followed busulfan-fludarabine conditioning and a marrow graft. The sample was PBMCs, taken around 370 days after allogeneic stem cell transplant with posttransplant cyclophosphamide. These receptors were collected from a male patient aged 50 to 59 who received an allogeneic stem cell transplant from a related donor and was CMV-positive. These T cells may partly come from the graft donor.

This clone occurred many times. The chain carries TRBV18 and TRBJ2-1, with unresolved D. The V and J ends lost 2 bases and 8 bases respectively, with 7 bases between them. The CDR3 has 12 amino acids. Germline loops: CDR1 KGHSH, CDR2 LQKENI. In DNA, the CDR3 is TGTGCCAGCTCACCAAGTGGAGATGAGCAGTTCTTC. Its protein product is CASSPSGDEQFF. Looking up the rest from reference TRBV18 and TRBJ2-1 gives the full variable domain: NAGVMQNPRHLVRRRGQEARLRCSPMKGHSHVYWYRQLPEEGLKFMVYLQKENIIDESGMPKERFSAEFPKEGPSILRIQQVVRGDSAAYFCASSPSGDEQFFGPGTRLTVL.

This clone appeared many times. The chain is built from TRBV13 and TRBJ2-5; a weak D match, TRBD1 (6 bases). Germline CDR1 and CDR2: PRHDT and FYEKMQ (reference sequence). This CDR3 comprises 15 residues. V lost 4 bases and J 0 bases, leaving 12 bases between the germline ends. Here the CDR3 DNA reads TGTGCCAGCAGCTCCCGGGACATAAACCAAGAGACCCAGTACTTC. It is translated as CASSSRDINQETQYF.

This clone showed up many times. The chain links TRBV27 to TRBJ1-2; a weak D match, TRBD1 (6 bases). V was pared by 2 bases and J by 5 bases, with 9 bases between. This CDR3 has 13 residues. Germline V gene data show CDR1 as MNHEY and CDR2 as SMNVEV (reference sequence). CDR3 nucleotide sequence: TGTGCCAGCAGTTTAGGCAGGGGTTATGGCTACACCTTC. This sequence encodes CASSLGRGYGYTF.

The table lists this clone with many counts. V gene TRBV18 combines with J gene TRBJ1-3; D not certain. CDR3 size: 16 residues. Between the trimmed V and J ends, which lost 4 bases and 3 bases, there was a span of 16 bases. Germline V gene data show CDR1 as KGHSH and CDR2 as LQKENI. The CDR3 is CASSLNPREVGNTIYF. The DNA of the CDR3 is TGTGCCAGCTCACTGAATCCGCGAGAGGTTGGAAACACCATATATTTT.

This clone was seen ten or more times. The chain is built from TRBV29-1 and TRBJ1-2; TRBD1 matches at 8 bases. The CDR3 is 13 amino acids. Per the germline V gene, CDR1 is SQVTM and CDR2 is ANQGSEA. Trimming cost V 8 bases and J 5 bases; bases outside gene matches: 10. CDR3 loop: CSIIGQGEYGYTF. In DNA, the CDR3 is TGCAGCATTATTGGACAGGGAGAATATGGCTACACCTTC.

This clone was counted many times. The genes are TRBV9 and TRBJ2-3, with 13 bases identical to TRBD2. The CDR3 length is 16 residues. V shed 2 bases and J 4 bases; nucleotides not matched to a gene: 4. The V gene's germline CDR1 is SGDLS and CDR2 YYNGEE. CDR3 nucleotides: TGTGCCAGCAGCGTTTCCGGGACTAGCGGGGCAGATACGCAGTATTTT. Translating it yields CASSVSGTSGADTQYF.

This clone was counted ten times or more. V gene TRBV9 combines with J gene TRBJ1-4; D may be TRBD1 (6 bases). The germline gives CDR1 SGDLS, CDR2 YYNGEE. Trimming took 0 bases from V and 7 from J, leaving 13 bases between them. This CDR3 has 15 residues. DNA for the CDR3: TGTGCCAGCAGCGTAGAAGGGGGAATTAGTGAAAAACTGTTTTTT. Protein: CASSVEGGISEKLFF.

This clone was seen repeatedly, ten times or more. The rearrangement uses TRBV6-6 and TRBJ1-1, with TRBD1 matching over 7 bases. CDR1 is MNHNY and CDR2 is SVGAGI in the germline V gene (reference sequence). V shed 5 bases and J 1 base; nucleotides not matched to a gene: 4. The CDR3 sequence is 14 residues long. The CDR3: CASSVRDRNTEAFF. The CDR3 DNA sequence: TGTGCCAGCAGTGTCAGGGACAGGAACACTGAAGCTTTCTTT.

This clone was recorded many times. The J gene is TRBJ2-7, the V gene TRBV4-1; 9 nucleotides match TRBD2. Germline values: CDR1 MGHRA, CDR2 YSYEKL. With 1 base clipped from V and 6 bases from J, the junction kept 10 bases outside the gene matches. This CDR3 has 16 residues. The CDR3 sequence: CASSQGAGGPRFEQYF. The CDR3 coding sequence is TGCGCCAGCAGCCAAGGGGCGGGAGGGCCCCGGTTCGAGCAGTACTTC.

This clone was seen ten or more times. The chain uses TRBV18 and TRBJ1-1, with TRBD1 identical over 11 bases. From germline, CDR1 is KGHSH and CDR2 LQKENI. V was clipped by 6 bases and J by 4 bases; unmatched bases: 16. The CDR3 has 18 amino acids. This CDR3 is CASSRGTGQGGRSTEAFF. Here the CDR3 DNA reads TGTGCCAGCTCCCGCGGGACGGGACAGGGGGGACGAAGCACTGAAGCTTTCTTT. The whole variable domain, filled in from reference TRBV18 and TRBJ1-1, reads NAGVMQNPRHLVRRRGQEARLRCSPMKGHSHVYWYRQLPEEGLKFMVYLQKENIIDESGMPKERFSAEFPKEGPSILRIQQVVRGDSAAYFCASSRGTGQGGRSTEAFFGQGTRLTVV.

This clone has only a few counts. A much larger clone differs from this one at a single base, so this may be a read error. V and J are TRBV19 and TRBJ2-2; 7 bases map to TRBD2. CDR3 length equals 17 residues. J gave up 1 base and V 6 bases, and 11 bases lay outside the gene matches. Germline CDR1 LNHDA, CDR2 SQIVND (reference sequence). In DNA form, the CDR3 reads TGTGCCAGTAGGCTAGTTGGGGAGGGCTTGAACACCGGGGAGCTGTTTTTT. Translation gives CASRLVGEGLNTGELFF. Full variable domain (rest looked up from reference TRBV19 and TRBJ2-2): DGGITQSPKYLFRKEGQNVTLSCEQNLNHDAMYWYRQDPGQGLRLIYYSQIVNDFQKGDIAEGYSVSREKKESFPLTVTSAQKNPTAFYLCASRLVGEGLNTGELFFGEGSRLTVL.

This clone has a count of ten or more. The chain combines TRBV7-2 with TRBJ2-3, with 9 bases fitting TRBD2. V lost 4 bases and J lost 3; bases outside the gene matches: 11. Germline CDR1 reads SGHTA; CDR2 reads FQGNSA. The CDR3 length is 17 residues. DNA of the CDR3: TGTGCCAGCAGCTCAGGGGCGGGGGGGGCCAGAACAGATACGCAGTATTTT. Translating it yields CASSSGAGGARTDTQYF.

This clone occurred many times. CDR3 in DNA: TGTGCCAGCAGATCGCCGGGCGGGCGGACCACAGATACGCAGTATTTT. Protein product: CASRSPGGRTTDTQYF. The chain uses TRBV11-2 and TRBJ2-3; perhaps TRBD2 as D (5 bases). V was cut by 6 bases and J by 2 bases, with 18 bases left in between. In germline, CDR1 is SGHAT, CDR2 FQNNGV. This CDR3 contains 16 residues.

The table lists this clone with many counts. V usage is TRBV15 and J usage is TRBJ2-7; D might be TRBD2 (6 bases). The germline V gene encodes CDR1 LNHNV and CDR2 YYDKDF (reference sequence). V shed 1 base and J shed 3 bases, with 10 bases lying between them. CDR3 length: 14 amino acids. The CDR3, as DNA: TGTGCCACCAGCAGAGGTACTAGCTACTACGAGCAGTACTTC. Translated, it gives CATSRGTSYYEQYF.

There are many counts of this clone. CDR3 in amino acids: CSVADSRSGNTIYF. As DNA, the CDR3 is TGCAGCGTAGCGGACAGCAGATCTGGAAACACCATATATTTT. The chain combines TRBV29-1 with TRBJ1-3; maybe TRBD1 (6 bases). This CDR3 is 14 amino acids long. The germline gives CDR1 SQVTM, CDR2 ANQGSEA. V lost 6 bases to trimming and J lost 1 base, with 13 bases between them.

This clone is medium-sized by share. The chain has TRBV5-4 and TRBJ2-1, with a weak D call TRBD1 (7 bases). V was shortened by 1 base and J by 3 bases, with 11 bases between the two germline ends. Germline CDR1 SGHNT, CDR2 YYREEE (reference sequence). This CDR3 is built from 15 residues. The DNA of the CDR3 is TGTGCCAGCAGCTTGCGGCAGGGGGGCTACAATGAGCAGTTCTTC. It is translated as CASSLRQGGYNEQFF.

This clone was seen ten or more times. The CDR3 loop reads CASSKQGAMDTQYF. DNA for the CDR3: TGTGCCAGCAGTAAACAGGGGGCGATGGATACGCAGTATTTT. This chain uses TRBV5-5 with TRBJ2-3; TRBD1 aligns across 9 bases. The junction had 7 bases not matched to a gene; V was cut back by 5 bases and J by 6 bases. Germline V gene lookup returns CDR1 SGHKS and CDR2 YYEKEE (reference sequence). CDR3 length: 14 residues.

This clone was picked up many times. CDR3 protein: CSTRLAGGDEQYF. The CDR3, as DNA: TGCAGCACCCGACTAGCGGGAGGCGACGAGCAGTACTTC. J is TRBJ2-7 and V is TRBV29-1; 13 bases map to TRBD2. In germline, CDR1 is SQVTM, CDR2 ANQGSEA. This CDR3 is 13 amino acids long. J lost 5 bases, V lost 8 bases, and 6 bases had no gene match.

This clone is categorized as medium-sized (0.01 to 0.1%). The chain employs TRBV2 and TRBJ1-5; D is possibly TRBD1 (6 bases). The CDR3 length is 16 residues. CDR1 and CDR2 (germline): SNHLY, FYNNEI. V lost 3 bases and J lost 0, with 12 bases in between. The DNA of the CDR3 is TGTGCCAGCAGTGAGTCTCAGGGGTATAGCAATCAGCCCCAGCATTTT. Translated, it gives CASSESQGYSNQPQHF.

By its share, this clone is medium-sized. The chain carries TRBV6-6 and TRBJ2-3; no clear D gene. This CDR3 has 11 residues. Germline V gene data show CDR1 as MNHNY and CDR2 as SVGAGI (reference sequence). Trimming took off 5 bases at V and 6 bases at J, with 6 bases between the two ends. As DNA, the CDR3 is TGTGCCAGCAGTACGGAGGATACGCAGTATTTT. It specifies CASSTEDTQYF.

The sample holds many counts of this clone. The chain links TRBV15 to TRBJ1-5; TRBD1 is a possible D gene (5 bases). Per the germline V gene, CDR1 is LNHNV and CDR2 is YYDKDF (reference sequence). CDR3 length equals 15 residues. The V and J ends lost 2 bases and 9 bases respectively, with 17 bases between them. The CDR3 sequence: CATSRSDSFQGPQHF. In DNA form, the CDR3 reads TGTGCCACCAGCAGATCAGACTCATTCCAGGGGCCCCAGCATTTT.

This clone was observed many times. This chain uses TRBV7-9 with TRBJ1-6, with 7 positions matching TRBD1. J gave up 4 bases and V 4 bases, and 1 base lay outside the gene matches. Germline V gene lookup returns CDR1 SEHNR and CDR2 FQNEAQ (reference sequence). CDR3 length: 14 amino acids. Here the CDR3 DNA reads TGTGCCAGCAGCTGGGGACAGTATAATTCACCCCTCCACTTT. It translates to CASSWGQYNSPLHF.

This clone was detected ten times or more. V usage is TRBV7-9 and J usage is TRBJ2-6, with 8 bases identical to TRBD1. J was trimmed by 3 bases and V by 5 bases; bases with no gene match: 9. The germline gives CDR1 SEHNR, CDR2 FQNEAQ (reference sequence). The CDR3 contains 17 residues. The CDR3 DNA reads TGTGCCAGCAGCCCCTGGACAGGGACGGTTGGGGCCAACGTCCTGACTTTC. Amino acids: CASSPWTGTVGANVLTF.

In its sample, this clone is medium-sized. The junction departs from the called germline gene at one end, perhaps through a read error. The rearrangement uses TRBV14 and TRBJ2-5; possibly TRBD2 for D (6 bases). The germline V gene has CDR1 SGHDN and CDR2 FVKESK. CDR3 length equals 13 residues. The CDR3 here is CASSRSGQGTQYF. The CDR3 DNA reads TGTGCCAGCAGCCGTAGCGGCCAAGGGACCCAGTACTTC.

The genes are TRBV6-4 and TRBJ2-1; D perhaps matches TRBD2 (5 bases). Germline V CDR1 and CDR2: MRHNA, SNTAGT. Between the trimmed V and J ends, which lost 6 bases and 7 bases, there was a span of 25 bases. The CDR3 loop spans 17 amino acids. The CDR3 here is CASREDGIRGLGNEQFF. The CDR3 bases are TGTGCCAGCAGAGAAGACGGCATCCGAGGGCTGGGGAATGAGCAGTTCTTC.

The genes are TRBV4-3 and TRBJ1-2; TRBD1 aligns across 12 bases. The CDR3 has 16 residues. CDR1 is LGHNA and CDR2 is YSLEER in the germline V gene. The V gene end was trimmed by 5 bases and the J gene end by 1 base; junction bases not matched to a gene: 5. The CDR3 here is CASSSGTGGLNYGYTF. CDR3 bases: TGCGCCAGCAGCTCTGGGACAGGGGGCCTTAACTATGGCTACACCTTC.

This clone was found many times. This sequence joins TRBV7-9 and TRBJ1-5, with a possible D match to TRBD1 (5 bases). CDR3 length: 18 residues. Germline V gene sequence: CDR1 SEHNR, CDR2 FQNEAQ (reference sequence). V lost 1 base and J lost 0, with 16 bases in between. DNA of the CDR3: TGTGCCAGCAGCTTAGGCGAGGACGGGGACTATAGCAATCAGCCCCAGCATTTT. Its protein product is CASSLGEDGDYSNQPQHF.

This clone appeared many times. This sequence joins TRBV7-9 and TRBJ1-2; 12 nucleotides agree with TRBD1. With 5 bases clipped from V and 5 bases from J, the junction kept 6 bases outside the gene matches. The length of the CDR3 is 15 residues. Looked up from germline, CDR1 is SEHNR and CDR2 is FQNEAQ (reference sequence). In DNA, the CDR3 is TGTGCCAGCAGCCCTGGGACAGGGGGCGCTTATGGCTACACCTTC. Translating it yields CASSPGTGGAYGYTF.

Ten or more counts support this clone. The chain recombines TRBV9 with TRBJ2-5, with D perhaps matching TRBD2 (7 bases). The CDR3 has 15 residues. V was cut by 3 bases and J by 1 base, with 13 bases left in between. The germline V gene encodes CDR1 SGDLS and CDR2 YYNGEE. The CDR3 nucleotides read TGTGCCAGCAGCGCTGGGCGGGGGCGCCAAGAGACCCAGTACTTC. This sequence encodes CASSAGRGRQETQYF.

Ten or more counts support this clone. The genes are TRBV18 and TRBJ1-4, with D possibly being TRBD1 (6 bases). V lost 3 bases and J 3 bases, leaving 14 bases between the germline ends. Germline CDR1 is KGHSH and CDR2 is LQKENI. CDR3 size: 16 residues. CDR3 nucleotides: TGTGCCAGCTCACCTCTACAGGGACGGTCTAATGAAAAACTGTTTTTT. Its protein product is CASSPLQGRSNEKLFF.